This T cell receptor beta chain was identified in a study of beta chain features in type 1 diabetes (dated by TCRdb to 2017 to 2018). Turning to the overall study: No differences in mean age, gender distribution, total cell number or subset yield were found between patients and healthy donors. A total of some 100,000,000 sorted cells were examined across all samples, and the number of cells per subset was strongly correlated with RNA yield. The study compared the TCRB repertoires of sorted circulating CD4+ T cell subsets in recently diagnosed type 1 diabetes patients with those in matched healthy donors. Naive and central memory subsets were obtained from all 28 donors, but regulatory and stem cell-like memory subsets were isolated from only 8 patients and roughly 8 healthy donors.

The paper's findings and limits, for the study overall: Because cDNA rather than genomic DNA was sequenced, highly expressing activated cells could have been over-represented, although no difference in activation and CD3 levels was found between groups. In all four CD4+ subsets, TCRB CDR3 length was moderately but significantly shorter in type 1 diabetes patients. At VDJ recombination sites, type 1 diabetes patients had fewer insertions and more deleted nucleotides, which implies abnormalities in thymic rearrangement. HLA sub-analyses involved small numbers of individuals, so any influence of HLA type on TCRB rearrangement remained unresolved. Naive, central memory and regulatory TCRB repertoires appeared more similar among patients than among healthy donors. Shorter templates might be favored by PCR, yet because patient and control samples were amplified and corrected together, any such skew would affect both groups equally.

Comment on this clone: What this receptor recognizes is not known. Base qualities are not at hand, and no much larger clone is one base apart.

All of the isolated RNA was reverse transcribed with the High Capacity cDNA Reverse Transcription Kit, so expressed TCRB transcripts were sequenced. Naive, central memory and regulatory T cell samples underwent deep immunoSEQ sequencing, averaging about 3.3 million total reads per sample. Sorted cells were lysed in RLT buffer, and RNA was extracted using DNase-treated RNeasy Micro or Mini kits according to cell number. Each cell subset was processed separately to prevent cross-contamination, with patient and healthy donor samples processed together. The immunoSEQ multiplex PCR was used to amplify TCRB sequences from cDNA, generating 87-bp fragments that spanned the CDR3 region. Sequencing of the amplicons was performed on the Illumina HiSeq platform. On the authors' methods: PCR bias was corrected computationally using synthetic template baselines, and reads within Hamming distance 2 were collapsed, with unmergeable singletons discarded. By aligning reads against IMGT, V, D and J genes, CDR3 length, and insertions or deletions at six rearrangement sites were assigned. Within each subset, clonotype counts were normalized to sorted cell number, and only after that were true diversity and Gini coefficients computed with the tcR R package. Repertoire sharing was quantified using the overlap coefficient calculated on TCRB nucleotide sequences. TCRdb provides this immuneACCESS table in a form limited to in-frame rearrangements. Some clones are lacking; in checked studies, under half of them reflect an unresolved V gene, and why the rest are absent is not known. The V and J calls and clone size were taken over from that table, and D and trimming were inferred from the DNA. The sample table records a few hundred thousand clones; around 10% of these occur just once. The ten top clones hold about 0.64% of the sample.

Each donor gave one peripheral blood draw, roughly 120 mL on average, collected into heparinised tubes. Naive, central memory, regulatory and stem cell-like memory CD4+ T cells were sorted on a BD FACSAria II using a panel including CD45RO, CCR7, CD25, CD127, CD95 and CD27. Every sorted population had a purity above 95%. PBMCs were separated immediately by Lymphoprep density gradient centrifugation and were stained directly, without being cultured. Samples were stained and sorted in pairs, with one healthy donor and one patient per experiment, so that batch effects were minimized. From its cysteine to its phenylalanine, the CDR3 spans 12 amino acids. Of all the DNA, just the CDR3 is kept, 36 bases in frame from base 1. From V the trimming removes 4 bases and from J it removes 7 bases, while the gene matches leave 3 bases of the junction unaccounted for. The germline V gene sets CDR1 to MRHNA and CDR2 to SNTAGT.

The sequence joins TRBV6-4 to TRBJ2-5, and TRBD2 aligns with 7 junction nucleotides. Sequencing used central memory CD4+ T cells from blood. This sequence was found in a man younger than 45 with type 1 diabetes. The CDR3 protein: CASSGTGGTQYF. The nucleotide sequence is TGTGCCAGCAGTGGGACGGGAGGGACCCAGTACTTC.